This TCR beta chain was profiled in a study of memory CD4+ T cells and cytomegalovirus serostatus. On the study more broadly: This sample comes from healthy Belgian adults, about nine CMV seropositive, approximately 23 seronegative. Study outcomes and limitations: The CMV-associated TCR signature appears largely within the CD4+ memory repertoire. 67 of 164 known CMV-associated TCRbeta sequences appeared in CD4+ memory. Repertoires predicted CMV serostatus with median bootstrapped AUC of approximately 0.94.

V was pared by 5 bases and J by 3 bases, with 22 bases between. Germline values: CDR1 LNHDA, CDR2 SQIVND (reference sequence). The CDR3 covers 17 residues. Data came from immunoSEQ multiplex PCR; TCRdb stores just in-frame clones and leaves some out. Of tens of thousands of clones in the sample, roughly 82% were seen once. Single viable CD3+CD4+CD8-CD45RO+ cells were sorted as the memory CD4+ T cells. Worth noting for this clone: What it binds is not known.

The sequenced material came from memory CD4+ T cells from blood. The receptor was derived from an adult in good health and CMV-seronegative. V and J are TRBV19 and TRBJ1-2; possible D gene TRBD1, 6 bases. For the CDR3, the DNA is TGTGCCAGTAGTGCCCCAGGGGCCCTCGCCCTCTACTATGGCTACACCTTC. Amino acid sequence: CASSAPGALALYYGYTF.